This T cell receptor beta chain was found in a study of T cell repertoires in cytomegalovirus infection. Study in general: Newly reported HLA-C-restricted and thoroughly characterized HLA-B-restricted CMV epitopes were employed. Public TCR beta signatures were indicative of both CMV infection and a matching HLA type. Study observations and caveats: HLA-C-restricted CMV-specific TCR beta clonotypes prevailed in the ex vivo response. CMV carriers having the relevant HLA were flagged by cumulative public TCR beta family frequency.

TCRdb processed the reads anew with MiXCR; each CDR3 protein has one entry. Of around 900,000 distinct CDR3 sequences detected, 31% appear once; the ten largest clones hold 13%. Turning to this clonotype: Its target is unknown.

CDR3 size: 15 residues. The V gene end was trimmed by 5 bases and the J gene end by 6 bases; junction bases not matched to a gene: 9. Per germline, CDR1 MDHEN and CDR2 SYDVKM. The sample in question was cultured CD8+ T cells from PBMCs, obtained from culture after CMV antigen stimulation. The receptor comes from a human donor in good health (CMV status not recorded). Some clones in this sample may be carry-over from other donors' samples. The rearrangement links TRBV28 to TRBJ2-2; 7 positions agree with TRBD1. CDR3 residues: CASSDTPGQPGELFF. The CDR3 region has the DNA TGTGCCAGCAGTGACACTCCGGGACAGCCCGGGGAGCTGTTTTTT.